The subject of this entry is one T cell receptor (beta chain). The data originate from a study of T-cell reconstitution after alpha-beta-depleted transplantation in children. Researchers prepared the TCRbeta library using unique molecular identifiers, the study reports. TCRdb reprocessed the PCR reads with MiXCR, giving one entry per CDR3 protein. The data contain approximately 400,000 distinct CDR3 sequences, around 9.9% of them seen just once; the ten biggest clones take up 4.5% to 6.5%. This CDR3 comprises 14 residues. The germline CDR1 and CDR2 sequences are ENHRY and SYGVKD. Trimming removed 6 bases from V and 3 bases from J; junction bases left unmatched: 6.

The V call is TRBV10-3, the J call TRBJ2-3, with TRBD1 matching 7 bases. The TCR originated in a human donor who donated a stem cell graft to a child with acute myeloid leukemia. The input for sequencing was PBMCs from the stem cell graft donor, taken from the stem cell graft. CDR3 amino acids: CAIRDRDFTDTQYF. The CDR3 DNA is TGTGCCATCAGAGACAGGGATTTTACAGATACGCAGTATTTT.